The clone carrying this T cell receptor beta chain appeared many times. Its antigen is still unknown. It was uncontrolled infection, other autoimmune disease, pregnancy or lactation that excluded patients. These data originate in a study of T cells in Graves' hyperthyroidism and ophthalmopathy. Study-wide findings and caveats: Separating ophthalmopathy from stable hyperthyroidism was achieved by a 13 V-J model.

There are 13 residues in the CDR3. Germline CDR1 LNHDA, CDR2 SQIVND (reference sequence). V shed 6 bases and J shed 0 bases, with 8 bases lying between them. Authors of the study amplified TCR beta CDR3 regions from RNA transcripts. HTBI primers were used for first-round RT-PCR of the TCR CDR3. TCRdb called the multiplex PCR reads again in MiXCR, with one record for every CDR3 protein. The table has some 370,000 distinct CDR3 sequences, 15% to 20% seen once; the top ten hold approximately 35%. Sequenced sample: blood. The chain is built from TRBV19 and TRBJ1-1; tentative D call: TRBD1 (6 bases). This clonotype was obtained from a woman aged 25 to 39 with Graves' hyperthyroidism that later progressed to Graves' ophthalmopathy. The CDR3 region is CASRPGVNTEAFF. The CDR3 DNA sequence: TGTGCCAGTAGACCAGGGGTGAACACTGAAGCTTTCTTT.